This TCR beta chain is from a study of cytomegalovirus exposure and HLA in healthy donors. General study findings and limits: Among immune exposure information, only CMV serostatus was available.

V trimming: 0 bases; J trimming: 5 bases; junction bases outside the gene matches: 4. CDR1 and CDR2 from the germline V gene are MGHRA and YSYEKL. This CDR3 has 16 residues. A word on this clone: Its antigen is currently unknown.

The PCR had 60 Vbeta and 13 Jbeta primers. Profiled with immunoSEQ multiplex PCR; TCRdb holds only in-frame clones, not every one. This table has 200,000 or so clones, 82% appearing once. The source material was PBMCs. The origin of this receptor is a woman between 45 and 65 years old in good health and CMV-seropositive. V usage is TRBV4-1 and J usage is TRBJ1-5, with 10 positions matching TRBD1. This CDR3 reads CASSQDRQGADQPQHF. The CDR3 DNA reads TGCGCCAGCAGCCAAGACCGACAGGGGGCAGATCAGCCCCAGCATTTT.